Following are 21 T cell receptor beta chains from one sample sequenced in a study of T cells of healthy individuals. TCRdb re-called the 5' RACE reads with MiXCR, one entry per CDR3 protein. The sample has about 100,000 distinct CDR3 sequences, 17% seen once. These receptors originate from a human donor in good health.

The J gene is TRBJ1-2, the V gene TRBV9; a weak D match, TRBD1 (5 bases). V lost 3 bases to trimming and J lost 4 bases, with 13 bases between them. The CDR3 is 14 residues long. CDR1 and CDR2 (germline): SGDLS, YYNGEE. CDR3 DNA: TGTGCCAGCAGCGCCTCCCAGGGAATCTATGGCTACACCTTC. Protein sequence: CASSASQGIYGYTF.

This clonotype was detected a few times. The CDR3 reads CATSESTGNSPLHF. CDR3 bases: TGTGCCACCAGTGAGTCCACGGGAAATTCACCCCTCCACTTT. The rearrangement joins TRBV24-1 to TRBJ1-6; D unresolved. The CDR3 contains 14 residues. Trimming cost V 4 bases and J 7 bases, with 10 bases left between them. CDR1 and CDR2 (germline): KGHDR, SFDVKD.

The rearrangement links TRBV4-3 to TRBJ2-7, with a tentative D call TRBD2 (6 bases). The CDR3 spans 15 residues. Per the germline V gene, CDR1 is LGHNA and CDR2 is YSLEER. V was trimmed by 0 bases and J by 4 bases, leaving 13 bases between them. Here the CDR3 reads CASSQDMGLLYEQYF. CDR3 coding DNA: TGCGCCAGCAGCCAAGACATGGGACTGCTATACGAGCAGTACTTC.

J is TRBJ2-7 and V is TRBV29-1; TRBD1 or TRBD2 may be the D gene (5 bases each). This CDR3 contains 11 residues. The V and J ends lost 7 bases and 6 bases respectively, with 13 bases between them. In germline, CDR1 is SQVTM, CDR2 ANQGSEA. The chain's CDR3 is CSAQRGGEQYF. As DNA, the CDR3 is TGCAGCGCCCAACGGGGCGGCGAGCAGTACTTC.

This clonotype has a count of ten or more. This chain connects TRBV4-1 to TRBJ2-3; no definite D call. With 3 bases removed from V and 0 bases from J, the gap between germline ends came to 10 bases. This CDR3 has 15 residues. CDR1 is MGHRA and CDR2 is YSYEKL in the germline V gene. The CDR3: CASSHLQRSTDTQYF. The CDR3 DNA reads as TGCGCCAGCAGCCATTTACAGAGAAGCACAGATACGCAGTATTTT.

V is TRBV2 and J is TRBJ2-1; D gene unclear. CDR3 length: 13 residues. Germline V gives CDR1 SNHLY, CDR2 FYNNEI. With 8 bases removed from V and 1 base from J, the gap between germline ends came to 9 bases. The CDR3: CASSRVSYNEQFF. The CDR3 coding sequence is TGTGCCAGCTCCCGGGTGTCCTACAATGAGCAGTTCTTC.

This clonotype was recorded at least ten times. This chain uses TRBV20-1 with TRBJ2-1; either TRBD1 or TRBD2 may fit D (5 bases each). V was cut by 3 bases and J by 6 bases, with 9 bases left in between. CDR1 is DFQATT and CDR2 is SNEGSKA in the germline V gene (reference sequence). The CDR3 loop spans 12 amino acids. The CDR3 protein is CSARPGGNEQFF. CDR3 bases: TGCAGTGCTAGGCCTGGGGGCAATGAGCAGTTCTTC.

The genes are TRBV12-3 or TRBV12-4 and TRBJ1-2, with D perhaps TRBD1 (5 bases). There are 14 residues in the CDR3. Trimming took 8 bases from V and 4 from J, leaving 17 bases between them. Here the CDR3 DNA reads TGTGCCAGCCAGCAGGAGGGGAGGAGCTATGGCTACACCTTC. Residues: CASQQEGRSYGYTF.

This clonotype was picked up a small number of times. The genes are TRBV12-3 or TRBV12-4 and TRBJ1-5; D gene uncertain. This CDR3 comprises 13 residues. V was pared by 5 bases and J by 3 bases, with 8 bases between. CDR3 residues: CASSHDYNQPQHF. The CDR3 nucleotides read TGTGCCAGCAGTCACGATTACAATCAGCCCCAGCATTTT.

The gene calls are TRBV6-1 and TRBJ2-7; weak D call: TRBD2 (6 bases). Germline V gene lookup returns CDR1 MNHNS and CDR2 SASEGT. V shed 1 base and J shed 4 bases, with 14 bases lying between them. The CDR3 is 15 amino acids. The CDR3 nucleotides are TGTGCCAGCAGTGAAGGCGGGACCGCGATTTACGAGCAGTACTTC. It is translated as CASSEGGTAIYEQYF.

This clonotype has more than one count but fewer than ten. The chain couples TRBV10-3 to TRBJ2-1, with 9 bases aligning to TRBD1. Germline V gene lookup returns CDR1 ENHRY and CDR2 SYGVKD. After removal of 2 bases from V and 9 bases from J, the junction contained 5 bases not matched to a gene. The CDR3 runs 14 residues. This chain's CDR3 is CAISERDREIEQFF. CDR3 nucleotides: TGTGCCATCAGTGAGAGGGACAGGGAGATTGAGCAGTTCTTC.

The sample holds a few counts of this clonotype. The chain is built from TRBV6-5 and TRBJ2-1; D not resolved. With 6 bases removed from V and 7 bases from J, the gap between germline ends came to 16 bases. The germline V gene has CDR1 MNHEY and CDR2 SVGAGI. The CDR3 spans 14 residues. The CDR3 is CASRRSGVGNEQFF. DNA of the CDR3: TGTGCCAGCAGACGGAGTGGGGTCGGGAATGAGCAGTTCTTC.

This clonotype was detected many times. An end of the junction differs from the germline gene, which may be a read error. The chain has TRBV20-1 and TRBJ1-1; no reliable D call. Germline lookup yields CDR1 DFQATT and CDR2 SNEGSKA (reference sequence). The CDR3 loop spans 13 amino acids. The chain's CDR3 is CSAGDGLNTEAFF. Here the CDR3 DNA reads TGCAGTGCTGGAGACGGACTGAACACTGAAGCTTTCTTT.

The sample holds many counts of this clonotype. CDR3 DNA sequence: TGCAGTGCTAGAGATCCTTGGGGAGCTTCCTCCTACAATGAGCAGTTCTTC. Amino acids: CSARDPWGASSYNEQFF. This chain connects TRBV20-1 to TRBJ2-1; weak D call: TRBD2 (5 bases). V lost 0 bases, J lost 0 bases, and 15 bases lay in between. The CDR3 totals 17 residues. Per the germline V gene, CDR1 is DFQATT and CDR2 is SNEGSKA (reference sequence).

This clonotype has more than one count but fewer than ten. The J gene is TRBJ1-2, the V gene TRBV20-1; a possible D gene is TRBD1 (5 bases). Germline V gene data show CDR1 as DFQATT and CDR2 as SNEGSKA (reference sequence). The CDR3 consists of 13 residues. Between the trimmed V and J ends, which lost 5 bases and 8 bases, there was a span of 18 bases. The CDR3: CSARPGVAEGYTF. The CDR3, as DNA: TGCAGTGCTCGGCCGGGGGTCGCGGAGGGCTACACCTTC.

The rearrangement uses TRBV24-1 and TRBJ2-2, with 7 nucleotides matching TRBD1. The germline V gene encodes CDR1 KGHDR and CDR2 SFDVKD. The junction had 5 bases not matched to a gene; V was cut back by 7 bases and J by 1 base. CDR3 size: 15 residues. Here the CDR3 reads CATSQTGMNTGELFF. The CDR3 coding sequence is TGTGCCACCAGCCAGACAGGGATGAACACCGGGGAGCTGTTTTTT.

This clonotype has at least ten counts. V gene TRBV28 combines with J gene TRBJ1-1, with D maybe TRBD1 (5 bases). Germline CDR1 and CDR2: MDHEN and SYDVKM. Trimming pared 3 bases from V and 11 bases from J, leaving 13 bases between. This CDR3 comprises 12 residues. CDR3 nucleotide sequence: TGTGCCAGCAGTTTTCAGGGTAGGGGTGCTTTCTTT. Translated, it gives CASSFQGRGAFF.

In this sample, this clonotype turned up once. CDR3 in DNA: TGTGCCAGCAGTTCCCGGACAGTCTACAATGAGCAGTTCTTC. It yields the protein CASSSRTVYNEQFF. This chain connects TRBV27 to TRBJ2-1; weak D call: TRBD1 (6 bases). The V gene lost 4 bases and the J gene lost 3 bases, with 10 bases spanning the gap. The CDR3 has 14 amino acids. The germline CDR1 and CDR2 sequences are MNHEY and SMNVEV (reference sequence).

This clonotype has more than one count but fewer than ten. V is TRBV5-5 and J is TRBJ1-6; D remains unclear. Per the germline V gene, CDR1 is SGHKS and CDR2 is YYEKEE (reference sequence). The CDR3 length is 15 residues. V lost 0 bases and J 4 bases, leaving 8 bases between the germline ends. The CDR3 bases are TGTGCCAGCAGCTTGGCAGGCAGATATAATTCACCCCTCCACTTT. It encodes CASSLAGRYNSPLHF.

This clonotype is medium-sized in the sample. The V and J genes are TRBV7-2 and TRBJ1-6, with a weak D call TRBD1 (5 bases). V lost 5 bases and J lost 4, with 12 bases in between. From germline, CDR1 is SGHTA and CDR2 FQGNSA. This CDR3 is built from 15 residues. This CDR3 is CASSPGEGYNSPLHF. The CDR3 DNA reads TGTGCCAGCAGCCCTGGGGAGGGGTATAATTCACCCCTCCACTTT.

The table lists this clonotype with a few counts. The chain combines TRBV10-3 with TRBJ2-1; tentatively, D is TRBD1 (5 bases). This CDR3 comprises 16 residues. Between the trimmed V and J ends, which lost 6 bases and 0 bases, there was a span of 15 bases. Germline-derived CDR1 and CDR2 are ENHRY and SYGVKD. The CDR3 DNA reads TGTGCCATCAGAGGGGAAGGGGCGAGCTCCTACAATGAGCAGTTCTTC. It encodes CAIRGEGASSYNEQFF.